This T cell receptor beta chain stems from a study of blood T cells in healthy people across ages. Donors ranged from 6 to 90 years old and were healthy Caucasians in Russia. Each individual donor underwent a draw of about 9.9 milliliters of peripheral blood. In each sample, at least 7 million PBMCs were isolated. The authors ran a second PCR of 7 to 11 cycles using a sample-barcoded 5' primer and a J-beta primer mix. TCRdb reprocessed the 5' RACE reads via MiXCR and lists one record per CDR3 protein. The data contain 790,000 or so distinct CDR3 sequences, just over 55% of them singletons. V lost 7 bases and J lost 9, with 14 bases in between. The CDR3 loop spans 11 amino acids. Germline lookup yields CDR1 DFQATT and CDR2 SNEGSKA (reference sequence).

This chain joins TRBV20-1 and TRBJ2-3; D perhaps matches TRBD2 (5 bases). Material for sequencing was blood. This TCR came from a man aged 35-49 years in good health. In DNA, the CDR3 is TGCAGTGTTAGCGTGGACGGGACGCAGTATTTT. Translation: CSVSVDGTQYF.